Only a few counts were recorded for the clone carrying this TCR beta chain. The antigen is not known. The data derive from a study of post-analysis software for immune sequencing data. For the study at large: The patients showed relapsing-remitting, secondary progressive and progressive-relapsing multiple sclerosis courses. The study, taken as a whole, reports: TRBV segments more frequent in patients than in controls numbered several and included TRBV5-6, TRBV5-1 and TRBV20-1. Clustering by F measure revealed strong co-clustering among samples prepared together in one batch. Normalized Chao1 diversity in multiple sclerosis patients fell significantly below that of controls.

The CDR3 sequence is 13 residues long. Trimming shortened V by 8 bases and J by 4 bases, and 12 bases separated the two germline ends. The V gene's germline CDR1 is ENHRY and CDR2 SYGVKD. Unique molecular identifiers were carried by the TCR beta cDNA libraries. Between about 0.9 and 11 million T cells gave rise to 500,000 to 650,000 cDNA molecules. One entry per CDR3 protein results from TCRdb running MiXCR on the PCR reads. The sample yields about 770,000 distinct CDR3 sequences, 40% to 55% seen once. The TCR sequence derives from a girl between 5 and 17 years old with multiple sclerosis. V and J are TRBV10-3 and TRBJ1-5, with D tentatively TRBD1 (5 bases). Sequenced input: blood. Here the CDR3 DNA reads TGTGCCATCGGGGCGCCCGGGAATCAGCCCCAGCATTTT. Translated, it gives CAIGAPGNQPQHF.